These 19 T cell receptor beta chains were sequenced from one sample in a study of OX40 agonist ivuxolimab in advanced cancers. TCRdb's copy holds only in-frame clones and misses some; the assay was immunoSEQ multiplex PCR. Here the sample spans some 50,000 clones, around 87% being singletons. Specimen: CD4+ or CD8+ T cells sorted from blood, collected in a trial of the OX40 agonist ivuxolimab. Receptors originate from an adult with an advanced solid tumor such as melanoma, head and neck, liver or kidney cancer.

CDR3: CASSSSVGEVREKLFF. The CDR3 DNA reads TGCGCCAGCAGCTCCTCGGTGGGGGAAGTAAGGGAAAAACTGTTTTTT. This rearrangement joins TRBV4-1 to TRBJ1-4; D is perhaps TRBD1 (5 bases). The V end lost 5 bases, the J end lost 8 bases, and 21 bases lay between the germline ends. This CDR3 spans 16 amino acids. The germline V gene encodes CDR1 MGHRA and CDR2 YSYEKL.

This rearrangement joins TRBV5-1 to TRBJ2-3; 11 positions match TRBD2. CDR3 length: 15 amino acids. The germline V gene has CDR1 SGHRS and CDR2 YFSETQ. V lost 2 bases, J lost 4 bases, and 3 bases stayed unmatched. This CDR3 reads CASSFTSGRADTQYF. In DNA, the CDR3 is TGCGCCAGCAGCTTTACTAGCGGGAGAGCAGATACGCAGTATTTT. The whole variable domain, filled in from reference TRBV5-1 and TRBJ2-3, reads KAGVTQTPRYLIKTRGQQVTLSCSPISGHRSVSWYQQTPGQGLQFLFEYFSETQRNKGNFPGRFSGRQFSNSRSEMNVSTLELGDSALYLCASSFTSGRADTQYFGPGTRLTVL.

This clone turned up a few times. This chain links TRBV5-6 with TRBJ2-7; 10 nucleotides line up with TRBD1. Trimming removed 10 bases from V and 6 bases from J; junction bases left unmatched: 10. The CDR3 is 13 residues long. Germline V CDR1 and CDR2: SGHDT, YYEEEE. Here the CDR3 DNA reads TGTGCCGGATACCGACAGGGGGCGTCCGAGCAGTACTTC. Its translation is CAGYRQGASEQYF.

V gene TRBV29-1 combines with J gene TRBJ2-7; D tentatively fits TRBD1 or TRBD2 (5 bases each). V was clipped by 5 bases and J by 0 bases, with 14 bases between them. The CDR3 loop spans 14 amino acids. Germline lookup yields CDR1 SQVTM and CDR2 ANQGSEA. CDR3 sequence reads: CSVTGTRSSYEQYF. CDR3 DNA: TGCAGCGTTACCGGGACGAGGAGCTCCTACGAGCAGTACTTC.

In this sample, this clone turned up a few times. The CDR3 bases are TGTGCCAGCAGCTCACAGGGAAGGATGGTAGGCAATCAGCCCCAGCATTTT. This gives the protein CASSSQGRMVGNQPQHF. The rearrangement uses TRBV7-2 and TRBJ1-5; D is perhaps TRBD1 (6 bases). The V gene's germline CDR1 is SGHTA and CDR2 FQGNSA. CDR3 size: 17 residues. V lost 4 bases and J lost 2, with 18 bases in between.

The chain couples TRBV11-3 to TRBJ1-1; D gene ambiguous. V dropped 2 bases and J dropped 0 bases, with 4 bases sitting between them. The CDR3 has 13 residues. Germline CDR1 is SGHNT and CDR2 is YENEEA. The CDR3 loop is CASSLKLNTEAFF. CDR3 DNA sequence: TGTGCCAGCAGCTTAAAGCTGAACACTGAAGCTTTCTTT. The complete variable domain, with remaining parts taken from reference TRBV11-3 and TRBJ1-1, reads EAGVVQSPRYKIIEKKQPVAFWCNPISGHNTLYWYLQNLGQGPELLIRYENEEAVDDSQLPKDRFSAERLKGVDSTLKIQPAELGDSAVYLCASSLKLNTEAFFGQGTRLTVV.

For the CDR3, the DNA is TGTGCCAGCAATTTCCTTAGACAGGGCAATCAGCCCCAGCATTTT. This translates into CASNFLRQGNQPQHF. This chain links TRBV28 with TRBJ1-5; tentatively, D is TRBD1 (6 bases). Germline V gene data show CDR1 as MDHEN and CDR2 as SYDVKM. The CDR3 length is 15 residues. The V gene lost 7 bases and the J gene lost 2 bases, with 15 bases spanning the gap.

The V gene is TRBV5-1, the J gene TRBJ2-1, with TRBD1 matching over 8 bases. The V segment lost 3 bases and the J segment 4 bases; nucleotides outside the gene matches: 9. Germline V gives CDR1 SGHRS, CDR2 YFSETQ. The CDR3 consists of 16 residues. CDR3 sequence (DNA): TGCGCCAGCAGCTCGAGGGGGGACAGGTCTTACAATGAGCAGTTCTTC. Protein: CASSSRGDRSYNEQFF.

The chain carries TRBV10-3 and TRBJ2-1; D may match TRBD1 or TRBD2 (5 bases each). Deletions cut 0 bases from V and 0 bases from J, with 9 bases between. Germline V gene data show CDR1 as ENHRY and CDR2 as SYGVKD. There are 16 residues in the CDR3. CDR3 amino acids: CAISESWGSSYNEQFF. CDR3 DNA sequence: TGTGCCATCAGTGAGTCTTGGGGGAGCTCCTACAATGAGCAGTTCTTC.

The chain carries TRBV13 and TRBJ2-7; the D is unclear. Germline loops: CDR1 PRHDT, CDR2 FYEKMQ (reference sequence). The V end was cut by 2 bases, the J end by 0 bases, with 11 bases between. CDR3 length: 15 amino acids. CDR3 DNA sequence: TGTGCCAGCAGCTTACTCCCACAGAGCTCCTACGAGCAGTACTTC. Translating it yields CASSLLPQSSYEQYF. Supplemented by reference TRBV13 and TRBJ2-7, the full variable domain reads AAGVIQSPRHLIKEKRETATLKCYPIPRHDTVYWYQQGPGQDPQFLISFYEKMQSDKGSIPDRFSAQQFSDYHSELNMSSLELGDSALYFCASSLLPQSSYEQYFGPGTRLTVT.

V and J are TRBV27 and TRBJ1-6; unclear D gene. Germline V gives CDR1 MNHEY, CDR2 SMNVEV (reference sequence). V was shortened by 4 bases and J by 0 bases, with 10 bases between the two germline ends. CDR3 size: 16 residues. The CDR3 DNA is TGTGCCAGCAGTTCAAGTTTCAGCTCCTATAATTCACCCCTCCACTTT. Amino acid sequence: CASSSSFSSYNSPLHF.

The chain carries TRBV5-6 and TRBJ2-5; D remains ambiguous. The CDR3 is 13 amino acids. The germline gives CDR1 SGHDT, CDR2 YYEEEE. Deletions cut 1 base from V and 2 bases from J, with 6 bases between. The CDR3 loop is CASSLSKQETQYF. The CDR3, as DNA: TGTGCCAGCAGCTTGTCTAAGCAAGAGACCCAGTACTTC.

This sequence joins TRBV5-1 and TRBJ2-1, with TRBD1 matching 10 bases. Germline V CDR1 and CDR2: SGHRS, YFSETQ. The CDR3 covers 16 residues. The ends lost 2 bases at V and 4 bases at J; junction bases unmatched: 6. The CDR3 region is CASSFQTGGVYNEQFF. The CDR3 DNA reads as TGCGCCAGCAGCTTCCAGACAGGGGGCGTATACAATGAGCAGTTCTTC.

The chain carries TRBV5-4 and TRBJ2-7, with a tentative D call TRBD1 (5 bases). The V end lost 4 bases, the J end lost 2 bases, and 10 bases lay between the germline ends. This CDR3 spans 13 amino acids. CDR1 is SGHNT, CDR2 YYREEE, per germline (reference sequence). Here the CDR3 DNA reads TGTGCCAGCAGCCCAGGGAATACCTACGAGCAGTACTTC. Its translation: CASSPGNTYEQYF.

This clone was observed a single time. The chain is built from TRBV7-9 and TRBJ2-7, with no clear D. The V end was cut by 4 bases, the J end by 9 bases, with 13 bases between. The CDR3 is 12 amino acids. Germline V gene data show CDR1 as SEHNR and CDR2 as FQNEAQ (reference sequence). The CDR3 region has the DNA TGTGCCAGCAGCTCTCACATGTTGGGGCAGTACTTC. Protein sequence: CASSSHMLGQYF.

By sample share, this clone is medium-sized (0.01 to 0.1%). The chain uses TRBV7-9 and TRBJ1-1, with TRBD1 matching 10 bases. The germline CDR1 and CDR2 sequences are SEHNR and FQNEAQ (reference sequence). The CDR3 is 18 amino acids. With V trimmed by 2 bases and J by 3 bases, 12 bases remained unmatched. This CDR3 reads CASSLFRSGTGVDTEAFF. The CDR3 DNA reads TGTGCCAGCAGCTTATTTAGATCGGGGACAGGGGTGGACACTGAAGCTTTCTTT.

The CDR3 nucleotides read TGTGCCAGCAGTGACGGGACAGGGGGCGCCGGGGAGCTGTTTTTT. Translated, it gives CASSDGTGGAGELFF. The chain employs TRBV6-4 and TRBJ2-2; 12 bases align to TRBD1. V trimming: 2 bases; J trimming: 6 bases; junction bases outside the gene matches: 1. CDR3 length equals 15 residues. CDR1 is MRHNA, CDR2 SNTAGT, per germline.

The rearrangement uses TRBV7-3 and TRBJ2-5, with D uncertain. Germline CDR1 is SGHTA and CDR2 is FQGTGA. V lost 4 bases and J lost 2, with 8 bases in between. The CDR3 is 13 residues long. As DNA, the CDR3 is TGTGCCAGCAGCTCCGGACCTCAAGAGACCCAGTACTTC. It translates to CASSSGPQETQYF.

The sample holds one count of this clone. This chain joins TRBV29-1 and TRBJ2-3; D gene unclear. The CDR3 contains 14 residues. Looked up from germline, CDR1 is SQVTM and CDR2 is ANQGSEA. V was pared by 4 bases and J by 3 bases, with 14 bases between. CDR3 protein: CSVGGMGGTDTQYF. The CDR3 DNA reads TGCAGCGTTGGGGGTATGGGTGGGACAGATACGCAGTATTTT.